This T cell receptor (beta chain) was found in a study of T cells in women clearing cervical HPV infection. Across the whole study: Controls gave blood once infection was undetectable; cases at lesion identification. Study outcomes and limitations: Cases and controls were distinguished at AUC approximately 0.81 by richness and V genes. CIN3+ cases had significantly higher TCR repertoire richness than controls, but evenness did not differ. Each sample's T-cell count was unknown, possibly confounding richness.

Assay used: immunoSEQ multiplex PCR; TCRdb lists only in-frame clones, some missing. Its table lists roughly 30,000 clones. With regard to this clone: The antigen remains undetermined. The sequence runs out 3 residues before the end of the CDR3; the remainder is reconstructed from the germline J gene.

This CDR3 has 14 residues. V lost 5 bases to trimming and J lost 6 bases, with 13 bases between them. From germline, CDR1 is SEHNR and CDR2 FQNEAQ (reference sequence). The source material was blood buffy coat. The clonotype comes from a woman aged 18 to 75 with a cervical HPV16 infection that either progressed to CIN3+ or cleared (not recorded which). V usage is TRBV7-9 and J usage is TRBJ2-2; a weak D match, TRBD1 (6 bases). Incomplete CDR3 DNA: TGTGCCAGCAGCCCTACTCAGGGGTCCGGGGAG. Its translation is CASSPTQGSGE. The full CDR3 reads CASSPTQGSGELFF.